These 23 T cell receptor beta chains share one sample of origin, sequenced in a study of read filtering for tumor transcriptome and immune sequencing. Molecular barcoded adaptors covering alpha/delta and beta/gamma chains were used on about 390 ng RNA. Each CDR3 protein gets one entry after TCRdb re-called the reads with MiXCR. The table lists around 130,000 distinct CDR3 sequences, around 14% of them singletons. The specimen sequenced was a population of CD138-negative cells sorted from bone marrow. These receptors were obtained from a donor at least 40 years old with multiple myeloma.

This clonotype was counted many times. This rearrangement joins TRBV7-2 to TRBJ2-3, with D unresolved. Per the germline V gene, CDR1 is SGHTA and CDR2 is FQGNSA. Trimming cost V 5 bases and J 6 bases, with 9 bases left between them. This CDR3 has 12 residues. CDR3 in amino acids: CASSLALDTQYF. CDR3 in DNA: TGTGCCAGCAGCCTTGCCTTGGATACGCAGTATTTT. Using reference TRBV7-2 and TRBJ2-3 for the parts outside the CDR3, the full variable domain is GAGVSQSPSNKVTEKGKDVELRCDPISGHTALYWYRQSLGQGLEFLIYFQGNSAPDKSGLPSDRFSAERTGGSVSTLTIQRTQQEDSAVYLCASSLALDTQYFGPGTRLTVL.

This clonotype was counted many times. The chain carries TRBV10-3 and TRBJ2-5; D might be TRBD2 (5 bases). The germline V and J ends were trimmed by 9 bases and 1 base, with 9 bases remaining between them. The length of the CDR3 is 12 residues. Germline CDR1 and CDR2: ENHRY and SYGVKD. CDR3: CAISDFQETQYF. For the CDR3, the DNA is TGTGCCATTAGCGATTTCCAAGAGACCCAGTACTTC.

This clonotype appeared a few times. A much larger clonotype is one base distant, so this may be a read error. The chain recombines TRBV7-9 with TRBJ1-4; no reliable D call. The CDR3 is 15 amino acids. Germline V gene lookup returns CDR1 SEHNR and CDR2 FQNEAQ (reference sequence). The ends were cut back, 4 bases at V and 3 bases at J, with 12 bases in the middle. DNA of the CDR3: TGTGCCAGCAGCTCCTACAGAAGCCCTAATGAAAAACTGTTTTTT. It translates to CASSSYRSPNEKLFF.

This clonotype was seen at least ten times. The chain links TRBV4-3 to TRBJ2-7; 7 bases agree with TRBD1. V trimming: 4 bases; J trimming: 2 bases; junction bases outside the gene matches: 8. The CDR3 is 15 amino acids. The germline CDR1 and CDR2 sequences are LGHNA and YSLEER. This CDR3 reads CASSPRGGQTYEQYF. DNA of the CDR3: TGCGCCAGCAGCCCTCGAGGGGGACAGACCTACGAGCAGTACTTC.

This clonotype was counted many times. The chain couples TRBV20-1 to TRBJ2-5, with D maybe TRBD2 (6 bases). Germline V gene lookup returns CDR1 DFQATT and CDR2 SNEGSKA (reference sequence). Trimming stripped 3 bases from V and 5 bases from J, with 13 bases between. The CDR3 is 13 residues long. CDR3 region: CSARLTRTETQYF. The CDR3 region has the DNA TGCAGTGCTAGGCTGACTAGGACGGAGACCCAGTACTTC.

This clonotype has a count of ten or more. This rearrangement joins TRBV5-1 to TRBJ2-3; 8 nucleotides agree with TRBD1. CDR1 SGHRS and CDR2 YFSETQ come from the germline V gene. The J segment lost 8 bases and the V segment lost 4 bases, leaving 6 bases of the junction unmatched. CDR3 length: 13 residues. Written as DNA, the CDR3 is TGCGCCAGCAGCGCCTACCAGGGGGCTACGCAGTATTTT. It codes for CASSAYQGATQYF.

About this clonotype: Compared with germline, one end of the junction differs, possibly owing to a read error. For the CDR3, the DNA is TGTGCCAGCAGCCGACGGACAGGGCCGAACATTGAAGCTTTCTTT. Amino acids: CASSRRTGPNIEAFF. The rearrangement joins TRBV3-1 to TRBJ1-1, with 8 positions matching TRBD1. The CDR3 has 15 amino acids. Germline assignment: CDR1 LGHDT and CDR2 YNNKEL (reference sequence).

The table lists this clonotype with many counts. CDR3 residues: CASSSLAGGMNEQYF. The CDR3 nucleotides read TGTGCCAGCAGCTCCCTAGCGGGAGGGATGAACGAGCAGTACTTC. The chain combines TRBV7-2 with TRBJ2-7, with 12 bases aligning to TRBD2. V dropped 4 bases and J dropped 5; count of bases not matched to a gene: 6. The CDR3 extends over 15 amino acids. Looked up from germline, CDR1 is SGHTA and CDR2 is FQGNSA.

Remarks on this clonotype: One end of the junction does not line up with germline, which may come from a read error. The chain has TRBV30 and TRBJ2-1; the D is unclear. CDR3 length equals 14 residues. The germline CDR1 and CDR2 sequences are GTSNPN and SVGIG (reference sequence). The CDR3 here is CAWSRAASYNEQFF. The DNA for the CDR3 is TGTGCCTGGAGTAGGGCCGCATCCTACAACGAGCAGTTCTTC.

This clonotype was recorded at least ten times. J is TRBJ2-1 and V is TRBV7-9; a possible D gene is TRBD2 (6 bases). Germline CDR1 and CDR2: SEHNR and FQNEAQ (reference sequence). Trimming took off 5 bases at V and 6 bases at J, with 20 bases between the two ends. This CDR3 is built from 16 residues. CDR3 sequence (DNA): TGTGCCAGCAGCCCCCGGGTAGCGGCACGCTCCAATGAGCAGTTCTTC. Translation gives CASSPRVAARSNEQFF.

This clonotype was seen repeatedly, ten times or more. The rearrangement uses TRBV5-5 and TRBJ2-5; tentatively, D is TRBD2 (5 bases). Germline CDR1 SGHKS, CDR2 YYEKEE (reference sequence). There are 16 residues in the CDR3. V lost 0 bases and J 7 bases, leaving 19 bases between the germline ends. The CDR3 DNA reads TGTGCCAGCAGCTTGGGGTACCCGGGGAGTTTCAGGACCCAGTACTTC. This sequence encodes CASSLGYPGSFRTQYF.

As concerns this clonotype: Possible read error: a much larger clone is one base away. The CDR3 does not close with the conserved phenylalanine or tryptophan, likely indicating a read error. This rearrangement joins TRBV7-8 to TRBJ2-2, with 8 bases lining up with TRBD2. The CDR3 runs to 17 residues. Germline V gene lookup returns CDR1 SGHVS and CDR2 FQNEAQ. The V segment lost 2 bases and the J segment 1 base; nucleotides outside the gene matches: 6. The CDR3, as DNA: TGTGCCAGCAGCTTACCCAAACTAGCGGAGAACACCGGGGAGCTGTTTCTT. Translating it yields CASSLPKLAENTGELFL.

In regard to this clonotype: A far larger clone lies a single base away; this is likely a read error. The chain combines TRBV12-3 or TRBV12-4 with TRBJ2-1; 10 bases agree with TRBD1. The CDR3 covers 15 residues. The CDR3 nucleotides are TGTGCCAGCAGGACCCGGGGGACAGGGGACAATGGGCAGTTCTTC. Its protein is CASRTRGTGDNGQFF.

This clonotype has more than one count but fewer than ten. The chain has TRBV24-1 and TRBJ2-6; TRBD1 matches 9 bases. There are 21 residues in the CDR3. Germline V gene lookup returns CDR1 KGHDR and CDR2 SFDVKD. J was trimmed by 2 bases and V by 2 bases; bases with no gene match: 15. CDR3 DNA sequence: TGTGCCACCAGTGATTCTGGTCCGACAGGGGGAACTATCGCTGGGGCCAACGTCCTGACTTTC. The encoded protein is CATSDSGPTGGTIAGANVLTF.

This clonotype has a count of ten or more. V usage is TRBV7-9 and J usage is TRBJ2-1, with 13 bases fitting TRBD2. V was clipped by 4 bases and J by 0 bases; unmatched bases: 6. This CDR3 has 18 residues. CDR1 is SEHNR and CDR2 is FQNEAQ in the germline V gene (reference sequence). CDR3 residues: CASSSPTSGRTSYNEQFF. CDR3 coding DNA: TGTGCCAGCAGCTCTCCGACTAGCGGGAGGACCTCCTACAATGAGCAGTTCTTC.

This clonotype came up many times. The chain recombines TRBV7-9 with TRBJ2-7, with 10 bases fitting TRBD2. V lost 5 bases to trimming and J lost 0 bases; unmatched junction nucleotides: 7. Per the germline V gene, CDR1 is SEHNR and CDR2 is FQNEAQ (reference sequence). The length of the CDR3 is 16 residues. This chain's CDR3 is CASSRVTSGRSYEQYF. The CDR3, as DNA: TGTGCCAGCAGCCGAGTGACTAGCGGGCGCTCCTACGAGCAGTACTTC.

J is TRBJ2-7 and V is TRBV20-1, with 10 bases matching TRBD2. Germline V gene sequence: CDR1 DFQATT, CDR2 SNEGSKA (reference sequence). V lost 6 bases and J lost 7; bases outside the gene matches: 15. CDR3 length: 15 residues. The CDR3 sequence: CSAPHTASGRGEQYF. CDR3 nucleotide sequence: TGCAGTGCCCCTCATACGGCTAGCGGGAGAGGAGAGCAGTACTTC.

The chain carries TRBV11-2 and TRBJ1-1; D unresolved. The CDR3 extends over 13 amino acids. CDR1 SGHAT and CDR2 FQNNGV come from the germline V gene. V was pared by 0 bases and J by 11 bases, with 13 bases between. The CDR3 DNA is TGTGCCAGCAGCTTAGATCGAAGGGTGTGGGCTTTCTTT. It codes for CASSLDRRVWAFF. The variable domain in full, completed from reference TRBV11-2 and TRBJ1-1, reads EAGVAQSPRYKIIEKRQSVAFWCNPISGHATLYWYQQILGQGPKLLIQFQNNGVVDDSQLPKDRFSAERLKGVDSTLKIQPAKLEDSAVYLCASSLDRRVWAFFGQGTRLTVV.

This clonotype was seen repeatedly, ten times or more. V gene TRBV7-9 combines with J gene TRBJ2-1, with D possibly matching TRBD2 (5 bases). The germline V and J ends were trimmed by 3 bases and 9 bases, with 15 bases remaining between them. Germline V gene sequence: CDR1 SEHNR, CDR2 FQNEAQ (reference sequence). The CDR3 has 14 residues. CDR3 region: CASSLRARHREQFF. CDR3 sequence (DNA): TGTGCCAGCAGCTTGCGGGCTAGACATCGTGAGCAGTTCTTC.

The rearrangement joins TRBV2 to TRBJ2-3, with D perhaps matching TRBD1 (6 bases). The ends were cut back, 7 bases at V and 1 base at J, with 21 bases in the middle. Germline CDR1 is SNHLY and CDR2 is FYNNEI. The CDR3 length is 17 residues. In nucleotides, the CDR3 is TGTGCCAGCAAGGGACATATTTCCCGTATCCGCACAGATACGCAGTATTTT. Translating it yields CASKGHISRIRTDTQYF. Combining the CDR3 with reference TRBV2 and TRBJ2-3 gives the whole variable domain EPEVTQTPSHQVTQMGQEVILRCVPISNHLYFYWYRQILGQKVEFLVSFYNNEISEKSEIFDDQFSVERPDGSNFTLKIRSTKLEDSAMYFCASKGHISRIRTDTQYFGPGTRLTVL.

This clonotype was observed many times. The chain carries TRBV27 and TRBJ2-7, with 11 bases aligning to TRBD2. Germline CDR1 reads MNHEY; CDR2 reads SMNVEV (reference sequence). The CDR3 is made up of 16 amino acids. J gave up 10 bases and V 4 bases, and 15 bases lay outside the gene matches. DNA of the CDR3: TGTGCCAGCAGTTACGGCCCGGGACTAGCGGTCCCCGCTCAGTACTTC. As protein: CASSYGPGLAVPAQYF.

This clonotype was counted at least ten times. This chain uses TRBV6-5 with TRBJ1-4, with 9 bases aligning to TRBD1. The CDR3 covers 15 residues. Germline CDR1 is MNHEY and CDR2 is SVGAGI. V trimming: 5 bases; J trimming: 8 bases; junction bases outside the gene matches: 9. CDR3 nucleotide sequence: TGTGCCAGCAGTATAGAGGGACAGGGAAGAGAAAAACTGTTTTTT. It yields the protein CASSIEGQGREKLFF.

This clonotype came up many times. V gene TRBV10-3 combines with J gene TRBJ2-7; D may be TRBD2 (5 bases). The V gene lost 6 bases and the J gene lost 2 bases, with 8 bases spanning the gap. Germline V gives CDR1 ENHRY, CDR2 SYGVKD. The length of the CDR3 is 12 residues. The CDR3 reads CAIRTGTYEQYF. CDR3 DNA: TGTGCCATCAGAACGGGAACCTACGAGCAGTACTTC.